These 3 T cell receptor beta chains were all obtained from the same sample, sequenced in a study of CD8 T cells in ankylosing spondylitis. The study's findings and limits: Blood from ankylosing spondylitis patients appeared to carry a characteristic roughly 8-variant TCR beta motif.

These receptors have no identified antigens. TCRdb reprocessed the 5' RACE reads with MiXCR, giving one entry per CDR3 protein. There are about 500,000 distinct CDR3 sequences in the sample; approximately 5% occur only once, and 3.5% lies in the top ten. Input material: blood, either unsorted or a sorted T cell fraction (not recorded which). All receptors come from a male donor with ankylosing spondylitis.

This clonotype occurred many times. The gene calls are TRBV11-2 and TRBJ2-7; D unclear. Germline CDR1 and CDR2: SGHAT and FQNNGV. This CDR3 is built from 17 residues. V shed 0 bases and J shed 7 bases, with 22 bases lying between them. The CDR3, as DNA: TGTGCCAGCAGCTTAGACCCCGCCCCCCGCCTAGTATTTGAGCAGTACTTC. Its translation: CASSLDPAPRLVFEQYF.

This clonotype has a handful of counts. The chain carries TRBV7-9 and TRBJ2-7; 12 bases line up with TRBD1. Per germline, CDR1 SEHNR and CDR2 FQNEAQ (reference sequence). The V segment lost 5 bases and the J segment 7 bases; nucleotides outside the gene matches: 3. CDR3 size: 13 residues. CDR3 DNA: TGTGCCAGCAGCCGGGACAGGGGGCAAGAGCAGTACTTC. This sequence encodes CASSRDRGQEQYF.

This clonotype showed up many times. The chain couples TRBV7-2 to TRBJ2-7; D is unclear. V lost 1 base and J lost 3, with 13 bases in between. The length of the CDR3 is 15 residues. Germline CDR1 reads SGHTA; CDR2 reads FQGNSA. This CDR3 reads CASSLVATTLYEQYF. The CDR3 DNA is TGTGCCAGCAGCTTAGTCGCCACCACCCTCTACGAGCAGTACTTC.